Listed below are T cell receptor beta chains from one sample, sequenced in a study of T cell clones after liver transplantation. The repertoire was sequenced with immunoSEQ multiplex PCR; TCRdb's copy has only in-frame clones and lacks some. Found here are about 68,000 clones, 90% to 95% of them singletons; the top ten hold more than 0.85%. This specimen consisted of CD4+ T cells from blood, obtained approximately 27 months after liver transplant. The source of these receptors is a human patient who received a liver transplant. The T cells may partly be graft donor cells. CDR3s include the opening cysteine and the closing phenylalanine or tryptophan. The D gene is left open where the match is weak. Rows give clone size only sometimes, using once, few, many, or a class for an expanded clone.

>NA|TRBV11-2|TRBJ2-1|NA
TGTGCCAGCAGCTTAGGCCGGACCTCTGAGCAGTTCTTC
CASSLGRTSEQFF
>NA|TRBV28|TRBJ2-3|NA
TGTGCCAGCAGTTTACGCAGGGGAGCAGATACGCAGTATTTT
CASSLRRGADTQYF
>NA|TRBV7-2|TRBJ2-2|NA
TGTGCCAGCAGCCCACGGGTACGGGTAGACACCGGGGAGCTGTTTTTT
CASSPRVRVDTGELFF
>NA|TRBV5-4|TRBJ2-6|TRBD1
TGTGCCAGCAGCTCCTACAGGGGGCTAAGCTCTGGGGCCAACGTCCTGACTTTC
CASSSYRGLSSGANVLTF
>NA|TRBV9|TRBJ2-5|TRBD2
TGTGCCAGCAGCGTAGCGCCCCCGGGACTAGCGGGAGGGATCCAAGAGACCCAGTACTTC
CASSVAPPGLAGGIQETQYF
>NA|TRBV7-8|TRBJ1-2|NA
TGTGCCAGCAGCTTAGCCCGGGCCTACTATGGCTACACCTTC
CASSLARAYYGYTF
>NA|TRBV7-2|TRBJ2-7|TRBD2
TGTGCCAGCAGCACGGCGGGGGGGTCATCCACGGTCTACGAGCAGTACTTC
CASSTAGGSSTVYEQYF
>NA|TRBV5-1|TRBJ2-3|TRBD2
TGCGCCAGCAGCTTGGGACTAGCGGGAGAAACGCAGTATTTT
CASSLGLAGETQYF
>NA|TRBV11-3|TRBJ2-7|TRBD2
TGTGCCAGCAGCATATCACCCGGGGGGGGACCCTCCCACGAGCAGTACTTC
CASSISPGGGPSHEQYF
>NA|TRBV15|TRBJ1-4|TRBD1
TGTGCCACCAGCAACAGGGGGGCAAATGAAAAACTGTTTTTT
CATSNRGANEKLFF
>NA|TRBV7-2|TRBJ2-4|NA
TGTGCCAGCAGCCTCCTGCCAGGAAACATTCAGTACTTC
CASSLLPGNIQYF
>NA|TRBV5-1|TRBJ2-3|TRBD1
TGCGCCAGCAGCCCGATGGGACAGGGTAACGCAGATACGCAGTATTTT
CASSPMGQGNADTQYF
>NA|TRBV4-1|TRBJ1-2|NA
TGCGCCAGCAGCCCGATTACAGGGAACTATGGCTACACCTTC
CASSPITGNYGYTF
>NA|TRBV28|TRBJ2-7|NA
TGTGCCAGCAGTTTAGGGGGTGACTACGAGCAGTACTTC
CASSLGGDYEQYF
>NA|TRBV10-1|TRBJ2-7|TRBD1
TGCGCCAGCAGCGAAACCGGGACAGGGGTCGACGAGCAGTACTTC
CASSETGTGVDEQYF
>NA|TRBV18|TRBJ2-5|NA
TGTGCCAGCTCACCACAGGGTGGAGAGACCCAGTACTTC
CASSPQGGETQYF
>NA|TRBV18|TRBJ1-2|NA
TGTGCCAGCTCCCCGACAGTTAATACTGGCTACACCTTC
CASSPTVNTGYTF
>NA|TRBV19|TRBJ2-5|TRBD2
TGTGCCAGTACCAATCCGGGAGGAGAGACCCAGTACTTC
CASTNPGGETQYF
>NA|TRBV9|TRBJ2-1|TRBD2
TGTGCCAGCAGCGTAGTAGCGGGAGGGTACAATGAGCAGTTCTTC
CASSVVAGGYNEQFF
>NA|TRBV21-1|TRBJ2-3|NA
TGTGCCAGCAGCAAAGATACTAGCGGGAGAACGGGGACAGATACGCAGTATTTT
CASSKDTSGRTGTDTQYF
>once|TRBV7-7|TRBJ2-3|TRBD2
TGTGCCAGCAGCTTACGGGAGGGAGGCACAGATACGCAGTATTTT
CASSLREGGTDTQYF
>NA|TRBV11-3|TRBJ2-7|TRBD2
TGTGCCAGCAGCGTCGGACTAGCGTTCTACGAGCAGTACTTC
CASSVGLAFYEQYF
>NA|TRBV10-3|TRBJ1-3|NA
TGTGCCATCACAACTGGAAACACCATATATTTT
CAITTGNTIYF
>NA|TRBV5-6|TRBJ2-4|TRBD1
TGTGCCAGCAGCCCACGGACAGGGGGCGGGAGAAACATTCAGTACTTC
CASSPRTGGGRNIQYF
>NA|TRBV19|TRBJ2-7|TRBD2
TGTGCCAGTAGTATCGAGCGGGGGTCCTACGAGCAGTACTTC
CASSIERGSYEQYF
>NA|TRBV7-9|TRBJ2-3|NA
TGTGCCAGCAGCTTAGCCCGCCCGGTAGATACGCAGTATTTT
CASSLARPVDTQYF
>NA|TRBV27|TRBJ2-1|TRBD1
TGTGCCAGCAGTTTATACAGGGGGCTGAAAAAGAGCTCCTACAATGAGCAGTTCTTC
CASSLYRGLKKSSYNEQFF
>NA|TRBV6-6|TRBJ2-7|NA
TGTGCCAGCAGTTACTCCTACCGACAGTCTCACGAGCAGTACTTC
CASSYSYRQSHEQYF
>NA|TRBV29-1|TRBJ1-1|NA
TGCAGCGTTAAGGGGAACACTGAAGCTTTCTTT
CSVKGNTEAFF
>NA|TRBV10-2|TRBJ1-3|NA
TGCGCCAGCGGGGACACGGAATCTGAAGACTCTGGAAACACCATATATTTT
CASGDTESEDSGNTIYF
>NA|TRBV10-2|TRBJ1-5|NA
TGCGCCAGCACCGCGGGTGGCAATCAGCCCCAGCATTTT
CASTAGGNQPQHF
>NA|TRBV7-4|TRBJ2-3|TRBD1
TGTGCCAGCAGCTTAGAAGGGGGCGGTGATACGCAGTATTTT
CASSLEGGGDTQYF
>NA|TRBV6-1|TRBJ1-1|NA
TGTGCCAGCGAAAACCGGGCCGAGAACACTGAAGCTTTCTTT
CASENRAENTEAFF
>NA|TRBV6-8|TRBJ2-7|TRBD1
TGTGCCAGCAGACAGGGGTTTGAGCAGTACTTC
CASRQGFEQYF
>NA|TRBV30|TRBJ2-3|NA
TGTGCCTCCCAACTCGGAGGAACAGATACGCAGTATTTT
CASQLGGTDTQYF
>NA|TRBV9|TRBJ2-1|TRBD1
TGTGCCAGCAGCACCTCGGACAGGGTGGAGGGTGAGCAGTTCTTC
CASSTSDRVEGEQFF
>NA|TRBV7-9|TRBJ2-7|TRBD1
TGTGCCAGCAGCCAACAGGGGGCAAACTACGAGCAGTACTTC
CASSQQGANYEQYF
>few|TRBV7-2|TRBJ2-5|NA
TGTGCCAGCAGCTTCAGGATAACAGAGACCCAGTACTTC
CASSFRITETQYF
>NA|TRBV6-4|TRBJ2-1|NA
TGTGCCAGGGGTCGCAAATACAATGAGCAGTTCTTC
CARGRKYNEQFF
>NA|TRBV11-2|TRBJ2-1|TRBD1
TGTGCCAGCAGCTTGAGTGGGACAGTGAGTGAGCAGTTCTTC
CASSLSGTVSEQFF
>NA|TRBV27|TRBJ2-1|NA
TGTGCCAGCAGTAAAACTGGCTCCTACAATGAGCAGTTCTTC
CASSKTGSYNEQFF
>NA|TRBV6-6|TRBJ1-1|NA
TGTGCCAGCAGTTACTCGGGGATCACTGAAGCTTTCTTT
CASSYSGITEAFF
>NA|TRBV5-6|TRBJ1-3|NA
TGTGCCAGCAGCTTGGAGCGGGCCGCTGGAAACACCATATATTTT
CASSLERAAGNTIYF
>NA|TRBV6-5|TRBJ1-2|NA
TGTGCCAGCAGTTATAATGTAGGCCTCATTAACTATGGCTACACCTTC
CASSYNVGLINYGYTF